The rows below give T cell receptor beta chains drawn from one sample of a study of cytomegalovirus exposure and HLA in healthy donors. Assay: immunoSEQ multiplex PCR; the TCRdb copy retains only in-frame clones and omits some. The sample shows approximately 190,000 clones, approximately 70% of them seen only once. Sequencing was done on a sample of PBMCs. Every receptor here comes from a middle-aged man in good health and CMV-seropositive. Each CDR3 is given with its conserved first and last residue. D genes are given only for firm matches. Rows may omit the clone size; those that give it use once, few, many or a size class.

CDR3nt: TGTGCCAGCAGCTTAGTGGAGATAGGTGAGCAGTTCTTC
CDR3aa: CASSLVEIGEQFF
d_gene: .
abundance: .
v_gene: TRBV7-9
j_gene: TRBJ2-1

CDR3nt: TGTGCCAGCAGTGGAGAGGCGGGAAAAACTGAAGCTTTCTTT
CDR3aa: CASSGEAGKTEAFF
d_gene: .
abundance: .
v_gene: TRBV2
j_gene: TRBJ1-1

CDR3nt: TGTGCCAGCAGCTTGGGAGAAAGCCGGGTTAATGAAAAACTGTTTTTT
CDR3aa: CASSLGESRVNEKLFF
d_gene: .
abundance: .
v_gene: TRBV5-8
j_gene: TRBJ1-4

CDR3nt: TGTGCCAGCAGCTTAGCAGCGTTTCCCTACGAGCAGTACTTC
CDR3aa: CASSLAAFPYEQYF
d_gene: .
abundance: .
v_gene: TRBV7-9
j_gene: TRBJ2-7

CDR3nt: TGTGCCAGCAGCTCCGACAGGGGGAGCAATTCACCCCTCCACTTT
CDR3aa: CASSSDRGSNSPLHF
d_gene: TRBD1
abundance: .
v_gene: TRBV5-6
j_gene: TRBJ1-6

CDR3nt: TGCGCCAGCAGCTTGGTTCGGGACAAAGATGGCTACACCTTC
CDR3aa: CASSLVRDKDGYTF
d_gene: .
abundance: .
v_gene: TRBV5-1
j_gene: TRBJ1-2

CDR3nt: TGCGCCAGCAGCTCCGGACAAGCGAACACTGAAGCTTTCTTT
CDR3aa: CASSSGQANTEAFF
d_gene: .
abundance: once
v_gene: TRBV5-1
j_gene: TRBJ1-1

CDR3nt: TGTGCCAGCAGTAGGACTAGCGGGGGGACAGATACGCAGTATTTT
CDR3aa: CASSRTSGGTDTQYF
d_gene: TRBD2
abundance: .
v_gene: TRBV2
j_gene: TRBJ2-3

CDR3nt: TGTGCCAGCAGCTTGGGGGGGGGCGCGAGTAGTGGTCGGCCCCAGCATTTT
CDR3aa: CASSLGGGASSGRPQHF
d_gene: .
abundance: few
v_gene: TRBV5-6
j_gene: TRBJ1-5

CDR3nt: TGTGCCAGCAGCTTACAGGCGAACACTGAAGCTTTCTTT
CDR3aa: CASSLQANTEAFF
d_gene: .
abundance: few
v_gene: TRBV5-4
j_gene: TRBJ1-1

CDR3nt: TGTGCCAGCAGCTTGGCCTTGGCCATACCGTTAGATACGCAGTATTTT
CDR3aa: CASSLALAIPLDTQYF
d_gene: .
abundance: once
v_gene: TRBV5-6
j_gene: TRBJ2-3

CDR3nt: TGTGCCAGCAGTTTGTCTCAGGGTGCACATGGCTACACCTTC
CDR3aa: CASSLSQGAHGYTF
d_gene: .
abundance: .
v_gene: TRBV28
j_gene: TRBJ1-2

CDR3nt: TGTGCCAGCAGTTCAGGTGTTGGCAGTAGCAATCAGCCCCAGCATTTT
CDR3aa: CASSSGVGSSNQPQHF
d_gene: .
abundance: .
v_gene: TRBV6-5
j_gene: TRBJ1-5

CDR3nt: TGTGCCAGTGGGACAGGGGCGACTGGGGCCAACGTCCTGACTTTC
CDR3aa: CASGTGATGANVLTF
d_gene: TRBD1
abundance: .
v_gene: TRBV19
j_gene: TRBJ2-6

CDR3nt: TGCGCCAGCAGTCGGGGGAGCCAACCCCGCACAGATACGCAGTATTTT
CDR3aa: CASSRGSQPRTDTQYF
d_gene: .
abundance: .
v_gene: TRBV5-1
j_gene: TRBJ2-3

CDR3nt: TGTGCCAGCAGCGTAGAGTCTAGCGGGGGGCCCCGATCCCATGAGCAGTTCTTC
CDR3aa: CASSVESSGGPRSHEQFF
d_gene: TRBD2
abundance: .
v_gene: TRBV9
j_gene: TRBJ2-1

CDR3nt: TGCGCCAGCAGCCACGGGTACAGGGGAGAAGAGACCCAGTACTTC
CDR3aa: CASSHGYRGEETQYF
d_gene: TRBD1
abundance: .
v_gene: TRBV5-1
j_gene: TRBJ2-5

CDR3nt: TGCGCCAGCAGCCCGGCGGGACAGGGTAACGAGCAGTACTTC
CDR3aa: CASSPAGQGNEQYF
d_gene: TRBD1
abundance: .
v_gene: TRBV4-1
j_gene: TRBJ2-7

CDR3nt: TGTGCCAGCAGTGAGGGAGGGGATGGCTACACCTTC
CDR3aa: CASSEGGDGYTF
d_gene: .
abundance: .
v_gene: TRBV27
j_gene: TRBJ1-2

CDR3nt: TGTGCCAGCAGTTTAGCTCCCTATCAGGGCCACTATGGCTACACCTTC
CDR3aa: CASSLAPYQGHYGYTF
d_gene: .
abundance: .
v_gene: TRBV27
j_gene: TRBJ1-2

CDR3nt: TGCGCCAGCAGCCAAGAGGACAGGGGATACTACGAGCAGTACTTC
CDR3aa: CASSQEDRGYYEQYF
d_gene: TRBD1
abundance: few
v_gene: TRBV4-1
j_gene: TRBJ2-7

CDR3nt: TGTGCCATCTCGTCAATCGGGGTTCGGAACACTGAAGCTTTCTTT
CDR3aa: CAISSIGVRNTEAFF
d_gene: .
abundance: .
v_gene: TRBV28
j_gene: TRBJ1-1

CDR3nt: TGCAGCGTTGCCGGGGGAGCTCTCACCGGGGAGCTGTTTTTT
CDR3aa: CSVAGGALTGELFF
d_gene: .
abundance: .
v_gene: TRBV29-1
j_gene: TRBJ2-2

CDR3nt: TGTGCCAGCTCACCATTGGTCAGGATGAACACTGAAGCTTTCTTT
CDR3aa: CASSPLVRMNTEAFF
d_gene: .
abundance: .
v_gene: TRBV18
j_gene: TRBJ1-1

CDR3nt: TGTGCCAGCAGTTTTCTTGGGGGGGGAAAAAATGAGCAGTTCTTC
CDR3aa: CASSFLGGGKNEQFF
d_gene: TRBD2
abundance: .
v_gene: TRBV27
j_gene: TRBJ2-1

CDR3nt: TGTGCCAGCAGCTTGACAGGGGAGGATGGCTACACCTTC
CDR3aa: CASSLTGEDGYTF
d_gene: TRBD1
abundance: .
v_gene: TRBV5-4
j_gene: TRBJ1-2

CDR3nt: TGTGCCATCAGCGCTACAGGGGCCACGAACACCGGGGAGCTGTTTTTT
CDR3aa: CAISATGATNTGELFF
d_gene: TRBD1
abundance: .
v_gene: TRBV10-3
j_gene: TRBJ2-2

CDR3nt: TGTGCCAGCAGTGCCCGGCAAGAGACCCAGTACTTC
CDR3aa: CASSARQETQYF
d_gene: .
abundance: few
v_gene: TRBV6-1
j_gene: TRBJ2-5